Each of the 21 T cell receptor beta chains below was sequenced from the same sample in a study of T cell responses to AZD1222 COVID-19 vaccine. Clones were read by immunoSEQ multiplex PCR, and TCRdb kept only the in-frame ones, dropping some. This sample has roughly 180,000 clones, with around 93% found just once. Material: peripheral blood, obtained on day 0 of AZD1222 vaccination. Receptors were obtained from an adult in good health.

CDR3 region: CASTSQGDYGYTF. CDR3 DNA sequence: TGCGCCAGCACCTCCCAGGGAGATTATGGCTACACCTTC. The rearrangement joins TRBV4-1 to TRBJ1-2; perhaps TRBD1 as D (5 bases). The CDR3 runs 13 residues. V dropped 7 bases and J dropped 5 bases, with 14 bases sitting between them. Germline CDR1 is MGHRA and CDR2 is YSYEKL.

This clone has just a few counts. V is TRBV11-1 and J is TRBJ2-2; 9 bases line up with TRBD2. The J segment lost 5 bases and the V segment lost 2 bases, leaving 0 bases of the junction unmatched. CDR3 size: 14 residues. Per germline, CDR1 SGHAT and CDR2 FQDESV (reference sequence). CDR3 sequence (DNA): TGTGCCAGCAGCTTAACTAGCGGGACCGGGGAGCTGTTTTTT. It translates to CASSLTSGTGELFF.

The rearrangement uses TRBV4-1 and TRBJ2-2; TRBD1 matches at 7 bases. Germline CDR1 and CDR2: MGHRA and YSYEKL. The CDR3 has 15 amino acids. Trimming at V came to 1 base and at J to 6 bases, leaving 5 bases not matched to a gene. DNA for the CDR3: TGCGCCAGCAGCCAAGGACAGGGTTCTCCCGGGGAGCTGTTTTTT. Translation gives CASSQGQGSPGELFF.

This clone was seen just once. The rearrangement links TRBV7-2 to TRBJ2-5; the match to TRBD2 covers 12 bases. Germline-derived CDR1 and CDR2 are SGHTA and FQGNSA. J lost 5 bases, V lost 1 base, and 11 bases had no gene match. The CDR3 is 18 residues long. In nucleotides, the CDR3 is TGTGCCAGCAGCTTAGGACCTAGCGGGAGGGGTTCCTCGGAGACCCAGTACTTC. Translated, it gives CASSLGPSGRGSSETQYF.

This sequence joins TRBV3-1 (or the pseudogene TRBV3-2) and TRBJ1-1; 9 bases are a match to TRBD1. Germline V gene data show CDR1 as LGHDT and CDR2 as YNNKEL (reference sequence). The junction had 2 bases not matched to a gene; V was cut back by 2 bases and J by 4 bases. This CDR3 comprises 14 residues. CDR3 DNA sequence: TGTGCCAGCAGCCAAAAGACAGGGGGCACTGAAGCTTTCTTT. It encodes CASSQKTGGTEAFF.

V and J are TRBV5-1 and TRBJ2-7, with a possible D match to TRBD2 (6 bases). The CDR3 extends over 17 amino acids. The germline gives CDR1 SGHRS, CDR2 YFSETQ. Trimming stripped 0 bases from V and 3 bases from J, with 19 bases between. The CDR3 loop is CASSLARGRGAYYEQYF. Here the CDR3 DNA reads TGCGCCAGCAGCTTGGCCCGTGGGCGGGGAGCCTACTACGAGCAGTACTTC.

The chain recombines TRBV21-1 with TRBJ1-1; the listed D gene, TRBD1, was not tested against the DNA. TRBV21-1 corresponds to a pseudogene. The CDR3 contains 14 residues. Here the CDR3 reads CASSTGQGGPEAFF. CDR3 nucleotide sequence: TGTGCCAGCAGCACCGGACAGGGGGGCCCTGAAGCTTTCTTT.

J is TRBJ1-1 and V is TRBV19; the match to TRBD1 covers 8 bases. V gave up 4 bases and J gave up 2 bases; unmatched junction bases: 6. The CDR3 is made up of 15 amino acids. The germline V gene encodes CDR1 LNHDA and CDR2 SQIVND (reference sequence). CDR3 bases: TGTGCCAGTAGTAAGGACAGGGCCGGAAACACTGAAGCTTTCTTT. Protein sequence: CASSKDRAGNTEAFF.

The chain has TRBV15 and TRBJ2-7; 8 bases map to TRBD2. The CDR3 contains 14 residues. Germline lookup yields CDR1 LNHNV and CDR2 YYDKDF (reference sequence). Trimming took 0 bases from V and 7 from J; bases not matched to a gene: 5. CDR3 DNA sequence: TGTGCCACCAGCAGAGATATCGGGGGGGAAGAGCAGTACTTC. It yields the protein CATSRDIGGEEQYF.

This chain links TRBV6-6 with TRBJ1-5, with 9 bases identical to TRBD1. With 5 bases clipped from V and 4 bases from J, the junction kept 9 bases outside the gene matches. This CDR3 comprises 16 residues. Per germline, CDR1 MNHNY and CDR2 SVGAGI (reference sequence). Here the CDR3 reads CASSRRTGASNQPQHF. The CDR3 DNA follows: TGTGCCAGCAGTCGACGGACAGGGGCCTCAAATCAGCCCCAGCATTTT.

The chain links TRBV10-2 to TRBJ1-3; D is ambiguous. V lost 4 bases to trimming and J lost 4 bases, with 8 bases between them. CDR3 length equals 13 residues. Per germline, CDR1 WSHSY and CDR2 SAAADI. DNA of the CDR3: TGCGCCAGCAGTGCGTGGCGGGGAAACACCATATATTTT. This codes for CASSAWRGNTIYF.

The chain uses TRBV2 and TRBJ1-5; D not resolved. The CDR3 is 14 residues long. V was trimmed by 3 bases and J by 7 bases, leaving 13 bases between them. Germline CDR1 SNHLY, CDR2 FYNNEI. CDR3 residues: CASSDNGAGQPQHF. The CDR3, as DNA: TGTGCCAGCAGTGATAATGGAGCTGGGCAGCCCCAGCATTTT.

The CDR3 sequence is CASSYEAVGAEQYF. CDR3 nucleotides: TGTGCCAGCAGTTACGAGGCGGTAGGGGCCGAGCAGTACTTC. The rearrangement joins TRBV6-5 to TRBJ2-7; D possibly corresponds to TRBD1 (5 bases). CDR1 and CDR2 (germline): MNHEY, SVGAGI. V dropped 2 bases and J dropped 6 bases, with 14 bases sitting between them. The CDR3 is 14 amino acids.

On this clone: Sequence at one end of the junction differs from germline and may be a read error. The rearrangement uses TRBV5-5 and TRBJ2-3; TRBD2 might be the D (7 bases). The CDR3 is 15 amino acids. Germline values: CDR1 SGHKS, CDR2 YYEKEE (reference sequence). The CDR3 DNA follows: TGCGCCAGCAGCCTTGGGGGGGGCGCGTTAGATACGCAGTATTTT. Its protein product is CASSLGGGALDTQYF.

This chain joins TRBV19 and TRBJ1-1; possibly TRBD1 for D (5 bases). The CDR3 runs 12 residues. V lost 3 bases and J 11 bases, leaving 13 bases between the germline ends. The germline gives CDR1 LNHDA, CDR2 SQIVND (reference sequence). The CDR3 protein is CASSIPGGTAFF. Here the CDR3 DNA reads TGTGCCAGTAGTATCCCGGGGGGGACGGCTTTCTTT.

In DNA form, the CDR3 reads TGTGCCAGCAGTTTTTATCCGGGACTAGTACAGCACGAGCAGTACTTC. Residues: CASSFYPGLVQHEQYF. The chain is built from TRBV6-2 or TRBV6-3 and TRBJ2-7; 8 bases line up with TRBD2. This CDR3 spans 16 amino acids. The germline V gene has CDR1 MNHEY and CDR2 SVGEGT. V lost 4 bases, J lost 5 bases, and 13 bases stayed unmatched.

Here the CDR3 reads CASSPSGIYEQFF. The CDR3 coding sequence is TGTGCCAGCAGCCCTAGCGGGATCTATGAGCAGTTCTTC. V and J are TRBV3-1 (or the pseudogene TRBV3-2) and TRBJ2-1; TRBD2 matches at 9 bases. CDR1 LGHDT and CDR2 YNNKEL come from the germline V gene (reference sequence). The V gene end was trimmed by 4 bases and the J gene end by 8 bases; junction bases not matched to a gene: 3. There are 13 residues in the CDR3.

The CDR3: CAWSVGLPTDTQYF. The CDR3 nucleotides read TGTGCCTGGAGTGTCGGGTTGCCCACAGATACGCAGTATTTT. J is TRBJ2-3 and V is TRBV30; D ambiguous. In germline, CDR1 is GTSNPN, CDR2 SVGIG (reference sequence). The CDR3 has 14 amino acids. V was shortened by 0 bases and J by 2 bases, with 9 bases between the two germline ends.

This CDR3 reads CASSPGTGVTTGPQHF. In nucleotides, the CDR3 is TGCGCCAGCAGCCCCGGGACAGGGGTCACCACGGGGCCCCAGCATTTT. J is TRBJ1-5 and V is TRBV5-1, with 10 bases that match TRBD1. This CDR3 is built from 16 residues. V was clipped by 4 bases and J by 9 bases; unmatched bases: 13. Germline V CDR1 and CDR2: SGHRS, YFSETQ.

V usage is TRBV30 and J usage is TRBJ2-7; a weak D match, TRBD1 (5 bases). V lost 2 bases, J lost 0 bases, and 20 bases lay in between. Germline V lookup: CDR1 GTSNPN, CDR2 SVGIG (reference sequence). The CDR3 runs to 17 residues. The CDR3 here is CAWSINAGSWHSYEQYF. The CDR3 DNA sequence: TGTGCCTGGAGTATCAACGCAGGGTCTTGGCACTCCTACGAGCAGTACTTC.

This rearrangement joins TRBV5-1 to TRBJ1-2; no firm D call. Trimming pared 0 bases from V and 4 bases from J, leaving 16 bases between. The germline CDR1 and CDR2 sequences are SGHRS and YFSETQ. CDR3 size: 16 residues. The DNA of the CDR3 is TGCGCCAGCAGCTTGGCCGCCTCCTTAGGATCCTATGGCTACACCTTC. Translation gives CASSLAASLGSYGYTF.